This T cell receptor (beta chain) was observed in a study of OX40 agonist ivuxolimab in advanced cancers. Study in general: Across the patients, intravenous ivuxolimab was delivered every 2 weeks at 0.01 to 10 mg/kg. Notes on the study in general: CD8+ T cells averaged more expanded clones than CD4+.

Prior autoimmune disease or systemic immunosuppression barred patients. Deletions cut 10 bases from V and 1 base from J, with 13 bases between. The length of the CDR3 is 13 residues. Germline V gene lookup returns CDR1 MNHEY and CDR2 SMNVEV (reference sequence). Details on this clone: Its antigen is currently unknown.

The assay was immunoSEQ multiplex PCR, and TCRdb's table has in-frame clones only and misses some. This table has about 130,000 clones, less than 95% appearing once. Specimen: CD4+ or CD8+ T cells sorted from blood, collected in a trial of the OX40 agonist ivuxolimab. The clonotype was recovered from an adult with an advanced solid tumor such as melanoma, head and neck, liver or kidney cancer. The V gene is TRBV27, the J gene TRBJ1-1; D is unresolved. As DNA, the CDR3 is TGTGCCACCTCGCGGGGAACGAACACTGAAGCTTTCTTT. Amino acid sequence: CATSRGTNTEAFF.